The 21 T cell receptor delta chains presented below share a single source sample, sequenced in a study of gamma-delta chains in newborns, infants, children. TCRdb reapplied CATT to the reads. This table has 8,500 to 14,000 delta-chain clones, about 8.6% appearing once. Sequencing was done on a sample of blood. The receptor set was obtained from a child who was a newborn, infant or young child, either healthy, febrile or measles-vaccinated (not recorded which).

V is TRDV2 and J is TRDJ3; the match to TRDD3 covers 8 bases. With 3 bases clipped from V and 0 bases from J, the junction kept 12 bases outside the gene matches. The length of the CDR3 is 20 residues. Germline lookup yields CDR1 GEAIGNYY and CDR2 EKD. CDR3 residues: CACDLRTGGRRSWDTRQMFF. CDR3 sequence (DNA): TGTGCCTGTGACCTCCGTACTGGGGGCCGCCGCTCCTGGGACACCCGACAGATGTTTTTC.

The DNA of the CDR3 is TGTGCCTGCGACGTACTGGGGGATAATCCCTCCTGGGACACCCGACAGATGTTTTTC. It codes for CACDVLGDNPSWDTRQMFF. This chain links TRDV2 with TRDJ3, with 11 positions matching TRDD3. The CDR3 has 19 residues. V was pared by 7 bases and J by 0 bases, with 10 bases of the junction left unmatched. The V gene's germline CDR1 is GEAIGNYY and CDR2 EKD.

The genes are TRDV2 and TRDJ1, with TRDD3 as a possible D gene (5 bases). No J gene was available from TCRdb, and it was assigned here by a germline match of the DNA. The CDR3 consists of 19 residues. Trimming took off 3 bases at V and 0 bases at J, with 25 bases between the two ends. Looked up from germline, CDR1 is GEAIGNYY and CDR2 is EKD. Here the CDR3 DNA reads TGTGCCTGTGACTCTCTACTCGGGGGGGGCCCACAGTACACCGATAAACTCATCTTT. Its translation is CACDSLLGGGPQYTDKLIF.

This clone was seen only a few times. This rearrangement joins TRDV2 to TRDJ1, with 8 positions matching TRDD3. The CDR3 totals 16 residues. With 0 bases clipped from V and 0 bases from J, the junction kept 5 bases outside the gene matches. CDR1 is GEAIGNYY, CDR2 EKD, per germline. CDR3 in DNA: TGTGCCTGTGACACCGTTGTACTGGGGGACACCGATAAACTCATCTTT. Translation gives CACDTVVLGDTDKLIF.

The chain carries TRDV1 and TRDJ1; D might be TRDD2 (6 bases). Germline assignment: CDR1 TSWWSYY and CDR2 QGS. Trimming removed 4 bases from V and 0 bases from J, with 21 bases in between. This CDR3 has 18 amino acids. The CDR3: CALGAPFPAGPYTDKLIF. The CDR3 DNA is TGTGCTCTTGGGGCTCCCTTCCCGGCGGGGCCGTACACCGATAAACTCATCTTT.

The chain's CDR3 is CACDLVPGGSYTDKLIF. The CDR3 DNA sequence: TGTGCCTGTGACCTGGTACCTGGGGGATCGTACACCGATAAACTCATATTT. There is no J gene call, but TRDV2 is given as the V gene; the DNA was not used to check the table's D call, TRDD3. The germline V gene has CDR1 GEAIGNYY and CDR2 EKD. This CDR3 has 17 amino acids.

In its sample, this clone ranks as medium-sized. The gene calls are TRDV2 and TRDJ1; 11 nucleotides line up with TRDD3. CDR1 and CDR2 from the germline V gene are GEAIGNYY and EKD. This CDR3 spans 15 amino acids. V was clipped by 5 bases and J by 4 bases; unmatched bases: 8. The CDR3 here is CACVPLGDNSDKLIF. Here the CDR3 DNA reads TGTGCCTGTGTCCCACTGGGGGATAACAGCGATAAACTCATCTTT.

The V gene is TRDV2, the J gene TRDJ1; 8 bases agree with TRDD3. The V gene's germline CDR1 is GEAIGNYY and CDR2 EKD. CDR3 size: 18 residues. The junction had 15 bases not matched to a gene; V was cut back by 3 bases and J by 1 base. The chain's CDR3 is CACDPVLGGHLITDKLIF. In nucleotides, the CDR3 is TGTGCCTGTGACCCTGTACTGGGGGGCCACCTGATCACCGATAAACTCATCTTT.

The sample holds a few counts of this clone. J is TRDJ1 and V is TRDV2, with TRDD3 matching 7 bases. The V gene's germline CDR1 is GEAIGNYY and CDR2 EKD. Unmatched junction bases numbered 7, after V lost 0 bases and J lost 1 base. The CDR3 consists of 16 residues. CDR3 DNA sequence: TGTGCCTGTGACACCGTACTGGGGACGACCACCGATAAACTCATCTTT. Amino acids: CACDTVLGTTTDKLIF.

The chain couples TRDV2 to TRDJ1, with 10 bases fitting TRDD3. Trimming removed 1 base from V and 0 bases from J; junction bases left unmatched: 19. The CDR3 runs to 21 residues. Looked up from germline, CDR1 is GEAIGNYY and CDR2 is EKD. The CDR3 DNA is TGTGCCTGTGACACGTCCTTTGGGGGATACACCGTACAAAGTTACACCGATAAACTCATCTTT. Amino acid sequence: CACDTSFGGYTVQSYTDKLIF.

A few counts support this clone. The chain links TRDV2 to TRDJ1, with 10 nucleotides matching TRDD3. The germline V gene encodes CDR1 GEAIGNYY and CDR2 EKD. The CDR3 runs 15 residues. Trimming at V came to 0 bases and at J to 7 bases, leaving 7 bases not matched to a gene. CDR3 region: CACDTVGGYAGKLIF. CDR3 DNA: TGTGCCTGTGACACCGTAGGGGGATACGCTGGTAAACTCATCTTT.

Within the sample, this clone is medium-sized (0.01 to 0.1%). This specimen includes other DNA sequences encoding the same CDR3. The chain uses TRDV2 and TRDJ1; 7 bases are a match to TRDD3. The V segment lost 1 base and the J segment 0 bases; nucleotides outside the gene matches: 7. In germline, CDR1 is GEAIGNYY, CDR2 EKD. This CDR3 is built from 16 residues. CDR3 amino acids: CACDTLGEKYTDKLIF. The CDR3 DNA follows: TGTGCCTGTGACACATTGGGGGAAAAGTACACCGATAAACTCATCTTT.

This clone has a handful of counts. The chain links TRDV2 to TRDJ1, with 10 bases aligning to TRDD3. Germline-derived CDR1 and CDR2 are GEAIGNYY and EKD. The trim removed 0 bases at V and 9 bases at J, leaving 18 bases unmatched. The CDR3 consists of 18 residues. The CDR3 sequence is CACDTLLAQGGIRGELIF. The CDR3 DNA reads as TGTGCCTGTGACACCCTACTGGCCCAGGGGGGGATACGAGGGGAACTCATCTTT.

The chain combines TRDV2 with TRDJ3; D not certain. The germline V gene has CDR1 GEAIGNYY and CDR2 EKD. The CDR3 sequence is 18 residues long. V was shortened by 7 bases and J by 5 bases, with 23 bases between the two germline ends. The CDR3 reads CAWPAGASPGRDTRQMFF. CDR3 coding DNA: TGTGCCTGGCCGGCTGGAGCCTCCCCGGGCCGGGACACCCGACAGATGTTTTTC.

The table lists this clone with a few counts. The chain combines TRDV2 with TRDJ3, with TRDD3 matching over 9 bases. The CDR3 contains 19 residues. Germline CDR1 and CDR2: GEAIGNYY and EKD. The junction had 8 bases not matched to a gene; V was cut back by 3 bases and J by 0 bases. In nucleotides, the CDR3 is TGTGCCTGTGACGGTACTGGGGGACCCACCTCCTGGGACACCCGACAGATGTTTTTC. This gives the protein CACDGTGGPTSWDTRQMFF.

This clone was recorded a few times. The genes are TRDV2 and TRDJ1, with D unresolved. Germline values: CDR1 GEAIGNYY, CDR2 EKD. The CDR3 sequence is 14 residues long. V dropped 2 bases and J dropped 0 bases, with 9 bases sitting between them. The CDR3 is CACDNLVHTDKLIF. The CDR3 DNA follows: TGTGCCTGTGACAACCTCGTACACACCGATAAACTCATCTTT.

By frequency in the sample, this clone is medium-sized. Other DNA sequences in the sample encode the same CDR3. J is TRDJ1 and V is TRDV2, with D maybe TRDD3 (6 bases). Trimming removed 4 bases from V and 0 bases from J, with 11 bases in between. Germline values: CDR1 GEAIGNYY, CDR2 EKD. The CDR3 runs to 14 residues. CDR3 protein: CACDPLGYTDKLIF. DNA of the CDR3: TGTGCCTGTGATCCACTGGGATACACCGATAAACTCATCTTT.

This chain connects TRDV2 to TRDJ1; 10 positions agree with TRDD3. The CDR3 sequence is 20 residues long. In germline, CDR1 is GEAIGNYY, CDR2 EKD. V lost 0 bases and J lost 3; bases outside the gene matches: 18. Written as DNA, the CDR3 is TGTGCCTGTGACACCCTACTGGGGGATGGCTCGGGGAGGGTCGCCGATAAACTCATCTTT. Protein product: CACDTLLGDGSGRVADKLIF.

This clone was detected a few times. This clone may be a read error of a much larger clone one base away. Other DNA sequences in the sample encode the same CDR3. The genes are TRDV2 and TRDJ1; 10 nucleotides match TRDD3. The germline CDR1 and CDR2 sequences are GEAIGNYY and EKD. Unmatched junction bases numbered 1, after V lost 1 base and J lost 3 bases. This CDR3 contains 14 residues. Written as DNA, the CDR3 is TGTGCCTGTGACACTTGGGGGATACCCGATAAACTCATCTTT. Amino acid sequence: CACDTWGIPDKLIF.

The chain links TRDV2 to TRDJ1; 8 nucleotides agree with TRDD3. Germline V gene lookup returns CDR1 GEAIGNYY and CDR2 EKD. This CDR3 spans 16 amino acids. The junction had 8 bases not matched to a gene; V was cut back by 2 bases and J by 1 base. The CDR3 protein is CACDSLLGVSTDKLIF. The CDR3 nucleotides are TGTGCCTGTGACAGTTTACTGGGGGTAAGCACCGATAAACTCATCTTT.

This chain connects TRDV2 to TRDJ1, with 7 bases aligning to TRDD3. V dropped 1 base and J dropped 0; count of bases not matched to a gene: 7. In germline, CDR1 is GEAIGNYY, CDR2 EKD. The CDR3 runs 16 residues. CDR3 region: CACDTLGEPYTDKLIF. The CDR3 DNA reads as TGTGCCTGTGACACGTTGGGGGAACCATACACCGATAAACTCATCTTT.